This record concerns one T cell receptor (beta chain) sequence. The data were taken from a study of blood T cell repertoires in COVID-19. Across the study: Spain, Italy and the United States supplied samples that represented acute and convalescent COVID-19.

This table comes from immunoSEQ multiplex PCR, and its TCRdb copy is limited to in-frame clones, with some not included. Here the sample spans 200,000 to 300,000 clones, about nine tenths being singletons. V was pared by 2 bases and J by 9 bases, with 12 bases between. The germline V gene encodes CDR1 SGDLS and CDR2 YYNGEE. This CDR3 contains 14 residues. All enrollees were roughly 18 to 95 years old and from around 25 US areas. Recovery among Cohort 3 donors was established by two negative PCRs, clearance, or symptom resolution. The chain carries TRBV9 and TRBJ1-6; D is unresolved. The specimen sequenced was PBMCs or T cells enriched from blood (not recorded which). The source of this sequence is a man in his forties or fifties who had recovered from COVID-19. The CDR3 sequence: CASSVEEVASPLHF. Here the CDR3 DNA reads TGTGCCAGCAGCGTTGAAGAAGTGGCTTCACCCCTCCACTTT.